The rows below give T cell receptor beta chains drawn from one sample of a study of regulatory T cells in long-lasting Graves disease. MiXCR, run by TCRdb on the multiplex PCR reads, gives a single entry per CDR3 protein. Of roughly 420,000 distinct CDR3 sequences in the sample, about a sixth were seen once. The same sample was also used in a study of T cells in Graves' hyperthyroidism and ophthalmopathy.

This specimen consisted of peripheral blood mononuclear cells (PBMCs), obtained at new diagnosis, from a patient treated with antithyroid drugs. These receptors were obtained from a woman in her twenties or thirties with Graves disease. The CDR3 runs from the conserved cysteine through the conserved F or W. The order of the fields is D gene, V gene, J gene, clone size, CDR3 protein, CDR3 DNA. D genes are given only for firm matches. Clone size, where shown, is once, few, many, or a class for clones that have expanded.

D gene: -
V gene: TRBV18
J gene: TRBJ1-4
clone size: many
CDR3 protein: CASSPPRPEKLFF
CDR3 DNA: TGTGCCAGCTCACCCCCGCGACCTGAAAAACTGTTTTTT

D gene: TRBD2
V gene: TRBV4-1
J gene: TRBJ2-1
clone size: -
CDR3 protein: CASSQEGRLAGKEQFF
CDR3 DNA: TGCGCCAGCAGCCAAGAAGGGAGACTAGCGGGAAAAGAGCAGTTCTTC

D gene: TRBD1
V gene: TRBV28
J gene: TRBJ2-2
clone size: many
CDR3 protein: CASSLWTGVNTGELFF
CDR3 DNA: TGTGCCAGCAGTCTGTGGACAGGGGTAAACACCGGGGAGCTGTTTTTT

D gene: TRBD1
V gene: TRBV3-1
J gene: TRBJ2-7
clone size: -
CDR3 protein: CASTLGDREAYEQYF
CDR3 DNA: TGTGCCAGCACCCTCGGGGACAGGGAGGCCTACGAGCAGTACTTC

D gene: TRBD1
V gene: TRBV7-9
J gene: TRBJ1-2
clone size: many
CDR3 protein: CASSYDRGRGYTF
CDR3 DNA: TGTGCCAGCAGCTACGACAGGGGTCGGGGCTACACCTTC

D gene: TRBD2
V gene: TRBV5-1
J gene: TRBJ2-5
clone size: few
CDR3 protein: CASSIAGDETQYF
CDR3 DNA: TGCGCCAGCAGCATAGCGGGAGACGAGACCCAGTACTTC

D gene: -
V gene: TRBV11-2
J gene: TRBJ2-6
clone size: many
CDR3 protein: CASSLGSTGANVLTF
CDR3 DNA: TGTGCCAGCAGCTTAGGCTCCACCGGGGCCAACGTCCTGACTTTC

D gene: -
V gene: TRBV7-9
J gene: TRBJ2-3
clone size: many
CDR3 protein: CASSSGTTDTQYF
CDR3 DNA: TGTGCCAGCAGCTCCGGGACGACAGATACGCAGTATTTT

D gene: -
V gene: TRBV3-1
J gene: TRBJ1-6
clone size: many
CDR3 protein: CASKGPDDSPLHF
CDR3 DNA: TGTGCCAGCAAGGGGCCTGATGATTCACCCCTCCACTTT

D gene: TRBD2
V gene: TRBV27
J gene: TRBJ2-7
clone size: once
CDR3 protein: CASSPSGRGSF
CDR3 DNA: TGTGCCAGCTCGCCTAGCGGGAGGGGCAGCTTC

D gene: -
V gene: TRBV28
J gene: TRBJ2-1
clone size: many
CDR3 protein: CASGESGYNEQFF
CDR3 DNA: TGTGCCAGCGGGGAGAGCGGGTACAATGAGCAGTTCTTC

D gene: TRBD2
V gene: TRBV11-3
J gene: TRBJ2-1
clone size: -
CDR3 protein: CASRTEGLAGLAGSSYNEQFF
CDR3 DNA: TGTGCCAGCAGAACCGAGGGACTCGCGGGACTAGCGGGAAGCTCCTACAATGAGCAGTTCTTC

D gene: -
V gene: TRBV6-1
J gene: TRBJ1-2
clone size: many
CDR3 protein: CASSYRAGYTF
CDR3 DNA: TGTGCCAGCAGCTACAGGGCCGGCTACACCTTC

D gene: TRBD1
V gene: TRBV7-3
J gene: TRBJ2-3
clone size: many
CDR3 protein: CASRRDRDTDTQYF
CDR3 DNA: TGTGCCAGCAGAAGGGACAGGGACACAGATACGCAGTATTTT

D gene: -
V gene: TRBV14
J gene: TRBJ2-5
clone size: many
CDR3 protein: CASSQRPPETQYF
CDR3 DNA: TGTGCCAGCAGCCAAAGGCCACCAGAGACCCAGTACTTC

D gene: -
V gene: TRBV14
J gene: TRBJ1-1
clone size: few
CDR3 protein: CASSQEVEGWNTEAFF
CDR3 DNA: TGTGCCAGCAGCCAAGAGGTAGAGGGGTGGAACACTGAAGCTTTCTTT

D gene: -
V gene: TRBV6-2/TRBV6-3
J gene: TRBJ2-1
clone size: few
CDR3 protein: CASSYTTRAEQFF
CDR3 DNA: TGTGCCAGCAGTTACACGACTAGAGCTGAGCAGTTCTTC

D gene: TRBD2
V gene: TRBV6-2/TRBV6-3
J gene: TRBJ2-5
clone size: few
CDR3 protein: CASSEAGAETQYF
CDR3 DNA: TGTGCCAGCAGTGAGGCGGGAGCGGAGACCCAGTACTTC

D gene: TRBD2
V gene: TRBV18
J gene: TRBJ2-1
clone size: -
CDR3 protein: CASSPGTSVCNEQFF
CDR3 DNA: TGTGCCAGCTCACCAGGGACTAGCGTTTGCAATGAGCAGTTCTTC

D gene: TRBD1
V gene: TRBV10-3
J gene: TRBJ2-1
clone size: many
CDR3 protein: CAAIRDSKTNEQFF
CDR3 DNA: TGTGCCGCAATCCGGGACAGCAAAACGAATGAGCAGTTCTTC

D gene: TRBD1
V gene: TRBV28
J gene: TRBJ2-7
clone size: many
CDR3 protein: CASSTTGGDRSYEQYF
CDR3 DNA: TGTGCCAGCAGTACAACAGGGGGTGATCGTAGCTACGAGCAGTACTTC

D gene: -
V gene: TRBV29-1
J gene: TRBJ2-1
clone size: -
CDR3 protein: CSGHLGFSTSAYNEQFF
CDR3 DNA: TGCAGCGGGCATTTAGGGTTCTCGACTTCCGCCTACAATGAGCAGTTCTTC

D gene: TRBD1
V gene: TRBV2
J gene: TRBJ1-2
clone size: -
CDR3 protein: CASRSQGRLNGHTF
CDR3 DNA: TGTGCCAGCAGATCACAGGGGCGCCTGAATGGCCACACCTTC

D gene: -
V gene: TRBV5-1
J gene: TRBJ1-6
clone size: few
CDR3 protein: CASSLVADSSYNSPLHF
CDR3 DNA: TGCGCCAGCAGCTTGGTGGCCGATAGCTCCTATAATTCACCCCTCCACTTT

D gene: -
V gene: TRBV30
J gene: TRBJ2-3
clone size: few
CDR3 protein: CAWKRPGVLDTQYF
CDR3 DNA: TGTGCCTGGAAGCGACCAGGGGTTTTAGATACGCAGTATTTT

D gene: -
V gene: TRBV12-5
J gene: TRBJ2-3
clone size: few
CDR3 protein: CASGRSGHSTDTQYF
CDR3 DNA: TGTGCTAGTGGCCGCAGCGGGCACAGCACAGATACGCAGTATTTT

D gene: TRBD2
V gene: TRBV7-9
J gene: TRBJ2-1
clone size: many
CDR3 protein: CASSLSAGVNEQFF
CDR3 DNA: TGTGCCAGCAGCTTATCCGCGGGAGTTAATGAGCAGTTCTTC

D gene: -
V gene: TRBV10-3
J gene: TRBJ1-2
clone size: -
CDR3 protein: CAISESSRDGYTF
CDR3 DNA: TGTGCCATCAGTGAGTCTTCTAGAGATGGCTACACCTTC

D gene: -
V gene: TRBV6-2/TRBV6-3
J gene: TRBJ2-5
clone size: -
CDR3 protein: CASSYLAPGTETQYF
CDR3 DNA: TGTGCCAGCAGTTACTTAGCTCCCGGGACAGAGACCCAGTACTTC

D gene: TRBD1
V gene: TRBV28
J gene: TRBJ2-7
clone size: many
CDR3 protein: CASRDRAYEQYF
CDR3 DNA: TGTGCCAGCAGAGACAGGGCCTACGAGCAGTACTTC

D gene: TRBD2
V gene: TRBV11-2
J gene: TRBJ2-1
clone size: many
CDR3 protein: CASSPYRTSGFSSYNEQFF
CDR3 DNA: TGTGCCAGCAGCCCATATCGGACTAGCGGGTTCAGCTCCTACAATGAGCAGTTCTTC

D gene: TRBD1
V gene: TRBV2
J gene: TRBJ1-1
clone size: many
CDR3 protein: CASRRTGVNTEAFF
CDR3 DNA: TGTGCCAGCAGACGGACAGGGGTGAACACTGAAGCTTTCTTT

D gene: -
V gene: TRBV12-3/TRBV12-4
J gene: TRBJ2-2
clone size: -
CDR3 protein: CASNPRTKGGAPTGELFF
CDR3 DNA: TGTGCCAGCAACCCACGGACTAAAGGGGGCGCGCCCACCGGGGAGCTGTTTTTT

D gene: -
V gene: TRBV2
J gene: TRBJ1-6
clone size: many
CDR3 protein: CASTKSPQGSLHF
CDR3 DNA: TGTGCCAGTACTAAAAGCCCCCAGGGATCCCTCCACTTT

D gene: -
V gene: TRBV29-1
J gene: TRBJ1-1
clone size: few
CDR3 protein: CSVALRMPMNTEAFF
CDR3 DNA: TGCAGCGTTGCGCTGCGAATGCCAATGAACACTGAAGCTTTCTTT

D gene: TRBD1
V gene: TRBV18
J gene: TRBJ1-1
clone size: many
CDR3 protein: CASWGQDGAFF
CDR3 DNA: TGTGCCAGCTGGGGACAGGATGGGGCTTTCTTT

D gene: -
V gene: TRBV13
J gene: TRBJ1-1
clone size: many
CDR3 protein: CASSSQDTLNTEAFF
CDR3 DNA: TGTGCCAGCAGCTCCCAGGACACCCTGAACACTGAAGCTTTCTTT

D gene: TRBD1
V gene: TRBV20-1
J gene: TRBJ2-2
clone size: few
CDR3 protein: CSARSYRGLTGELFF
CDR3 DNA: TGCAGTGCTAGATCGTACAGGGGGCTCACCGGGGAGCTGTTTTTT

D gene: -
V gene: TRBV29-1
J gene: TRBJ2-7
clone size: many
CDR3 protein: CSVETLTDEQYF
CDR3 DNA: TGCAGCGTGGAGACACTTACCGACGAGCAGTACTTC

D gene: -
V gene: TRBV6-1
J gene: TRBJ1-6
clone size: -
CDR3 protein: CASRGNSPLHF
CDR3 DNA: TGTGCCAGCCGGGGGAATTCACCCCTCCACTTT

D gene: TRBD2
V gene: TRBV6-2/TRBV6-3
J gene: TRBJ2-1
clone size: many
CDR3 protein: CASSYSRLAASYNEQFF
CDR3 DNA: TGTGCCAGCAGTTACTCGAGGCTAGCGGCTTCCTACAATGAGCAGTTCTTC

D gene: -
V gene: TRBV3-1
J gene: TRBJ2-7
clone size: many
CDR3 protein: CASSWRDEQYF
CDR3 DNA: TGTGCCAGCAGCTGGAGAGACGAGCAGTACTTC

D gene: -
V gene: TRBV28
J gene: TRBJ2-7
clone size: many
CDR3 protein: CASGGPSGARFSPTSEQYF
CDR3 DNA: TGTGCCAGCGGGGGCCCTAGCGGTGCCCGCTTTTCTCCTACGTCCGAGCAGTACTTC

D gene: -
V gene: TRBV4-3
J gene: TRBJ1-6
clone size: -
CDR3 protein: CASSQDHRGNGSPLHF
CDR3 DNA: TGCGCCAGCAGCCAAGATCATCGGGGTAATGGTTCACCCCTCCACTTT

D gene: -
V gene: TRBV11-2
J gene: TRBJ1-2
clone size: -
CDR3 protein: CASSPDRQGFYGYTF
CDR3 DNA: TGTGCCAGCAGTCCGGACCGCCAAGGATTCTATGGCTACACCTTC

D gene: -
V gene: TRBV15
J gene: TRBJ1-1
clone size: many
CDR3 protein: CATSRLKNTEAFF
CDR3 DNA: TGTGCCACCAGCAGACTGAAGAACACTGAAGCTTTCTTT

D gene: -
V gene: TRBV28
J gene: TRBJ1-1
clone size: many
CDR3 protein: CASSFGAGPTEAFF
CDR3 DNA: TGTGCCAGCAGTTTTGGAGCAGGACCTACTGAAGCTTTCTTT

D gene: -
V gene: TRBV14
J gene: TRBJ2-7
clone size: few
CDR3 protein: CASSQGVSYEQYF
CDR3 DNA: TGTGCCAGCAGCCAAGGGGTCAGCTACGAGCAGTACTTC

D gene: TRBD2
V gene: TRBV19
J gene: TRBJ2-7
clone size: -
CDR3 protein: CASSIGAGSGIFYEQYF
CDR3 DNA: TGTGCCAGTAGTATAGGAGCGGGTAGCGGGATTTTCTACGAGCAGTACTTC

D gene: TRBD1
V gene: TRBV5-1
J gene: TRBJ2-7
clone size: -
CDR3 protein: CASSARPGQGYYEQYF
CDR3 DNA: TGCGCCAGCAGCGCCCGGCCGGGACAGGGGTACTACGAGCAGTACTTC

D gene: TRBD2
V gene: TRBV20-1
J gene: TRBJ2-7
clone size: many
CDR3 protein: CSATRLAGDGEQYF
CDR3 DNA: TGCAGTGCTACCAGACTAGCGGGAGACGGCGAGCAGTACTTC

D gene: TRBD2
V gene: TRBV24-1
J gene: TRBJ2-1
clone size: -
CDR3 protein: CATSDFKLAGVKDEQFF
CDR3 DNA: TGTGCCACCAGTGATTTCAAACTAGCGGGAGTAAAGGATGAGCAGTTCTTC